The 17 T cell receptor beta chains presented below share a single source sample, sequenced in a study of a mutant IDH1 vaccine in newly diagnosed glioma. The time point here: week 11, during vaccination. Each dose delivered 300 ug of mutant IDH1 20-mer peptide subcutaneously with imiquimod. Profiling relied on immunoSEQ multiplex PCR, and the TCRdb table lists in-frame clones only, not all of them. The profile shows 110,000 or so clones, approximately 87% of them singletons. What these receptors recognize is not known. Sequencing used PBMCs, obtained from a glioma patient whose treatment included an IDH1 peptide vaccine. Receptors originate from a woman in her 50s with glioma.

The chain has TRBV2 and TRBJ2-1; 7 bases agree with TRBD1. The V and J ends lost 2 bases and 9 bases, in that order; junction bases with no gene match: 1. Germline assignment: CDR1 SNHLY and CDR2 FYNNEI. CDR3 length: 12 amino acids. In DNA, the CDR3 is TGTGCCAGCAGTGAAAGGGGGCCTGAGCAGTTCTTC. It is translated as CASSERGPEQFF.

The chain carries TRBV27 and TRBJ2-2; weak D call: TRBD1 (6 bases). The CDR3 consists of 19 residues. Between the trimmed V and J ends, which lost 6 bases and 0 bases, there was a span of 23 bases. Germline CDR1 MNHEY, CDR2 SMNVEV (reference sequence). CDR3 DNA: TGTGCCAGCAGCTCCCGGACTTGGACAGCAACTGCGAACACCGGGGAGCTGTTTTTT. The encoded protein is CASSSRTWTATANTGELFF.

This sequence joins TRBV9 and TRBJ2-3; no reliable D call. Germline lookup yields CDR1 SGDLS and CDR2 YYNGEE. The V end lost 0 bases, the J end lost 2 bases, and 7 bases lay between the germline ends. This CDR3 is 14 amino acids long. CDR3 sequence reads: CASSVVGNTDTQYF. The CDR3 DNA follows: TGTGCCAGCAGCGTAGTGGGGAACACAGATACGCAGTATTTT.

The chain joins TRBV6-5 to TRBJ2-3; tentatively, D is TRBD1 (6 bases). CDR1 MNHEY and CDR2 SVGAGI come from the germline V gene. The CDR3 runs 14 residues. V lost 2 bases, J lost 4 bases, and 10 bases lay in between. The CDR3 sequence: CASSYDRRSDTQYF. The CDR3, as DNA: TGTGCCAGCAGTTACGACAGGAGATCAGATACGCAGTATTTT.

V is TRBV7-9 and J is TRBJ2-3; 10 nucleotides agree with TRBD2. The CDR3 is made up of 16 amino acids. From germline, CDR1 is SEHNR and CDR2 FQNEAQ (reference sequence). J lost 6 bases, V lost 2 bases, and 8 bases had no gene match. The CDR3 DNA reads TGTGCCAGCAGCTTAAGCCTAGCGGGAGTAATGGATACGCAGTATTTT. Residues: CASSLSLAGVMDTQYF.

The sample holds one count of this clone. V and J are TRBV5-1 and TRBJ2-7; possible D gene TRBD2, 6 bases. V lost 7 bases and J lost 5, with 22 bases in between. The CDR3 extends over 15 amino acids. Germline lookup yields CDR1 SGHRS and CDR2 YFSETQ. DNA of the CDR3: TGCGCCAGCGCCCTCGGTGGAGGGAAAATCAACGAGCAGTACTTC. It specifies CASALGGGKINEQYF.

This rearrangement joins TRBV15 to TRBJ2-2; D gene ambiguous. This CDR3 is 17 amino acids long. Germline loops: CDR1 LNHNV, CDR2 YYDKDF (reference sequence). Trimming removed 0 bases from V and 0 bases from J, with 11 bases in between. CDR3 in amino acids: CATSRESTWSNTGELFF. The CDR3 DNA reads TGTGCCACCAGCAGAGAATCAACCTGGTCGAACACCGGGGAGCTGTTTTTT.

The rearrangement joins TRBV7-8 to TRBJ1-4; D gene unclear. With 5 bases removed from V and 6 bases from J, the gap between germline ends came to 16 bases. CDR1 is SGHVS and CDR2 is FQNEAQ in the germline V gene. The CDR3 extends over 15 amino acids. The CDR3: CASSAYRVADEKLFF. The CDR3 region has the DNA TGTGCCAGCAGCGCGTACCGGGTGGCTGATGAAAAACTGTTTTTT.

The CDR3 region has the DNA TGTGCCATCAGTGAGCAGGAGCGAGAGACCCAGTACTTC. Protein: CAISEQERETQYF. The J gene is TRBJ2-5, the V gene TRBV10-3; D is unclear. The V end was cut by 2 bases, the J end by 4 bases, with 8 bases between. Germline V lookup: CDR1 ENHRY, CDR2 SYGVKD. The CDR3 runs to 13 residues.

This CDR3 is CASSLANARGTDTQYF. DNA for the CDR3: TGCGCCAGCAGCTTGGCCAATGCCCGGGGCACAGATACGCAGTATTTT. This chain joins TRBV5-1 and TRBJ2-3; D uncertain. Trimming removed 0 bases at V and 1 base at J, with 12 bases between. From germline, CDR1 is SGHRS and CDR2 YFSETQ. This CDR3 is 16 amino acids long.

The chain couples TRBV6-4 to TRBJ2-1; D uncertain. V was cut by 0 bases and J by 4 bases, with 10 bases left in between. CDR3 size: 15 residues. The germline CDR1 and CDR2 sequences are MRHNA and SNTAGT. Here the CDR3 DNA reads TGTGCCAGCAGTGACTCATGGAGTGCATACAATGAGCAGTTCTTC. Its translation is CASSDSWSAYNEQFF.

The V and J genes are TRBV5-1 and TRBJ2-5, with a tentative D call TRBD1 (6 bases). CDR3 length equals 17 residues. Germline V gene lookup returns CDR1 SGHRS and CDR2 YFSETQ. The V and J ends lost 2 bases and 3 bases respectively, with 20 bases between them. The CDR3 here is CASSFGGGGQSKETQYF. Written as DNA, the CDR3 is TGCGCCAGCAGCTTTGGGGGTGGCGGACAGAGTAAAGAGACCCAGTACTTC.

The chain couples TRBV7-3 to TRBJ1-1; the match to TRBD1 covers 8 bases. V trimming: 6 bases; J trimming: 3 bases; junction bases outside the gene matches: 9. CDR3 length: 15 amino acids. In germline, CDR1 is SGHTA, CDR2 FQGTGA. CDR3 bases: TGTGCCAGCAGTCCTACAGGGGGGACAGACACTGAAGCTTTCTTT. It specifies CASSPTGGTDTEAFF.

The chain uses TRBV5-1 and TRBJ2-4; a possible D gene is TRBD2 (6 bases). The germline gives CDR1 SGHRS, CDR2 YFSETQ. This CDR3 comprises 14 residues. The ends were cut back, 2 bases at V and 6 bases at J, with 12 bases in the middle. The CDR3 DNA sequence: TGCGCCAGCAGCTTTGGTAACGGGGGAAACATTCAGTACTTC. The encoded protein is CASSFGNGGNIQYF.

Worth noting for this clone: At one end the junction does not follow the germline gene, possibly because of a read error. V usage is TRBV7-9 and J usage is TRBJ2-5; D is unclear. Germline V lookup: CDR1 SEHNR, CDR2 FQNEAQ (reference sequence). This CDR3 contains 16 residues. CDR3 sequence (DNA): TGTACCAGCAGCTTAGTATGGCGGTCTGCCCAAGAGACCCAGTACTTC. Translation gives CTSSLVWRSAQETQYF.

The genes are TRBV30 and TRBJ2-7; a possible D gene is TRBD2 (6 bases). The CDR3 sequence is 12 residues long. Trimming removed 2 bases from V and 3 bases from J, with 8 bases in between. Germline V gene data show CDR1 as GTSNPN and CDR2 as SVGIG (reference sequence). The CDR3 region has the DNA TGTGCCTGGAGTATCGGGAGCTACGAGCAGTACTTC. Translation gives CAWSIGSYEQYF.

The gene calls are TRBV27 and TRBJ1-5; 7 nucleotides line up with TRBD1. CDR3 length equals 16 residues. V lost 1 base, J lost 0 bases, and 3 bases stayed unmatched. The V gene's germline CDR1 is MNHEY and CDR2 SMNVEV (reference sequence). The CDR3 DNA reads as TGTGCCAGCAGTTTATTTGCAGGGGGTAGCAATCAGCCCCAGCATTTT. It encodes CASSLFAGGSNQPQHF.